The next 18 T cell receptor beta chains were all read from a single sample in a study of identical twins. Each CDR3 protein gets one entry after TCRdb re-called the 5' RACE reads with MiXCR. This table holds about 810,000 distinct CDR3 sequences, over 9% found once. This same sample was also part of a study on yellow fever vaccine responses in identical twins.

The sequencing sample was made of PBMCs. The receptors stem from a young woman in good health.

This clonotype was counted at least ten times. The chain recombines TRBV5-5 with TRBJ2-7, with D maybe TRBD1 (5 bases). The CDR3 runs to 16 residues. Germline loops: CDR1 SGHKS, CDR2 YYEKEE (reference sequence). V was pared by 1 base and J by 5 bases, with 19 bases between. This CDR3 is CASSLITTGPLDEQYF. The DNA for the CDR3 is TGTGCCAGCAGCTTGATCACAACAGGCCCACTGGACGAGCAGTACTTC.

This clonotype occurred many times. The chain links TRBV7-9 to TRBJ1-1; no definite D call. The CDR3 runs to 16 residues. Trimming shortened V by 5 bases and J by 5 bases, and 21 bases separated the two germline ends. CDR1 and CDR2 from the germline V gene are SEHNR and FQNEAQ (reference sequence). CDR3 in DNA: TGTGCCAGCAGCCCAGTGGCGGGCGCGGCTAAAACTGAAGCTTTCTTT. As protein: CASSPVAGAAKTEAFF.

This clonotype was counted a few times. CDR3 protein: CSASSTGINSPLHF. The CDR3 coding sequence is TGCAGTGCTAGCTCGACAGGGATTAATTCACCCCTCCACTTT. This chain joins TRBV20-1 and TRBJ1-6; TRBD1 matches 7 bases. Germline V lookup: CDR1 DFQATT, CDR2 SNEGSKA (reference sequence). V lost 3 bases to trimming and J lost 6 bases; unmatched junction nucleotides: 5. The length of the CDR3 is 14 residues.

This clonotype was observed many times. This CDR3 reads CASLGRPYNEQFF. The DNA of the CDR3 is TGTGCCAGTTTAGGGCGGCCCTACAATGAGCAGTTCTTC. The chain recombines TRBV12-3 or TRBV12-4 with TRBJ2-1; no firm D call. The CDR3 is 13 residues long. The V and J ends lost 9 bases and 2 bases respectively, with 11 bases between them.

The sample holds many counts of this clonotype. This chain joins TRBV28 and TRBJ1-1, with D possibly TRBD1 on 5 matching bases. The V end lost 5 bases, the J end lost 8 bases, and 15 bases lay between the germline ends. Germline CDR1 MDHEN, CDR2 SYDVKM. This CDR3 is 13 amino acids long. The DNA for the CDR3 is TGTGCCAGCAGTCCCCAGACAGAGACCGAAGCTTTCTTT. Its translation: CASSPQTETEAFF.

This clonotype was found many times. The chain employs TRBV24-1 and TRBJ2-1; TRBD1 might be the D (6 bases). The CDR3 totals 16 residues. Germline CDR1 and CDR2: KGHDR and SFDVKD. The V gene lost 3 bases and the J gene lost 1 base, with 12 bases spanning the gap. The CDR3 bases are TGTGCCACCAGTGATGGGGACACTCAGTCCTACAATGAGCAGTTCTTC. Residues: CATSDGDTQSYNEQFF.

This clonotype was seen only a few times. The CDR3 DNA reads TGCAGTGCCACTGACAGCCCCTACGAGCAGTACTTC. This encodes CSATDSPYEQYF. The rearrangement links TRBV20-1 to TRBJ2-7; TRBD1 might be the D (5 bases). CDR1 DFQATT and CDR2 SNEGSKA come from the germline V gene (reference sequence). The CDR3 is 12 amino acids. The V end lost 6 bases, the J end lost 2 bases, and 11 bases lay between the germline ends.

CDR3: CASRGLASNEQFF. The CDR3 DNA is TGTGCCAGCAGAGGACTAGCTTCCAATGAGCAGTTCTTC. This rearrangement joins TRBV6-4 to TRBJ2-1; the match to TRBD2 covers 8 bases. With 6 bases clipped from V and 6 bases from J, the junction kept 4 bases outside the gene matches. The length of the CDR3 is 13 residues. Per the germline V gene, CDR1 is MRHNA and CDR2 is SNTAGT.

The chain joins TRBV19 to TRBJ2-2; D is perhaps TRBD1 or TRBD2 (6 bases each). V lost 5 bases, J lost 2 bases, and 12 bases lay in between. Germline V lookup: CDR1 LNHDA, CDR2 SQIVND (reference sequence). This CDR3 is 15 amino acids long. Here the CDR3 reads CASSDGGHNTGELFF. The CDR3 nucleotides read TGTGCCAGTAGTGACGGGGGCCATAACACCGGGGAGCTGTTTTTT.

The table lists this clonotype with a few counts. V and J are TRBV6-2 or TRBV6-3 and TRBJ2-7; 9 bases match TRBD2. CDR1 is MNHEY, CDR2 SVGEGT, per germline. The V and J ends lost 2 bases and 7 bases, in that order; junction bases with no gene match: 6. CDR3 length: 14 amino acids. Here the CDR3 reads CASSYTLAGQEQYV. CDR3 DNA sequence: TGTGCCAGCAGTTACACCCTAGCGGGGCAAGAGCAGTACGTC.

The J gene is TRBJ2-7, the V gene TRBV11-3; a possible D gene is TRBD1 (5 bases). The CDR3 runs to 14 residues. Trimming cost V 2 bases and J 5 bases, with 13 bases left between them. In germline, CDR1 is SGHNT, CDR2 YENEEA. The CDR3 sequence: CASSLLAQGDEQYF. As DNA, the CDR3 is TGTGCCAGCAGCTTATTAGCTCAAGGGGACGAGCAGTACTTC.

The gene calls are TRBV28 and TRBJ2-7; 8 bases agree with TRBD2. Trimming cost V 3 bases and J 1 base; bases outside gene matches: 5. Per germline, CDR1 MDHEN and CDR2 SYDVKM. The CDR3 sequence is 15 residues long. As DNA, the CDR3 is TGTGCCAGCAGTTTTCGGACTAGCCTTTCCTACGAGCAGTACTTC. Amino acid sequence: CASSFRTSLSYEQYF.

The chain uses TRBV7-2 and TRBJ2-7; weak D call: TRBD2 (6 bases). Germline loops: CDR1 SGHTA, CDR2 FQGNSA. The CDR3 length is 15 residues. Trimming removed 2 bases at V and 4 bases at J, with 15 bases between. CDR3 nucleotides: TGTGCCAGCAGCTTATGGTTAGCGGAGCAATACGAGCAGTACTTC. It specifies CASSLWLAEQYEQYF.

V and J are TRBV6-1 and TRBJ2-2; perhaps TRBD1 as D (6 bases). Trimming shortened V by 7 bases and J by 4 bases, and 13 bases separated the two germline ends. Germline V gene lookup returns CDR1 MNHNS and CDR2 SASEGT. This CDR3 has 14 amino acids. The CDR3 here is CASKSGAVTGELFF. The CDR3 nucleotides are TGTGCCAGCAAATCAGGGGCGGTCACCGGGGAGCTGTTTTTT.

Only a few counts were recorded for this clonotype. The gene calls are TRBV20-1 and TRBJ1-2; no clear D. CDR1 DFQATT and CDR2 SNEGSKA come from the germline V gene (reference sequence). This CDR3 contains 12 residues. CDR3 amino acids: CRLRSGNYGYTF. In nucleotides, the CDR3 is TGCAGACTCCGGAGTGGTAACTATGGCTACACCTTC.

This clonotype was observed a handful of times. V usage is TRBV12-3 or TRBV12-4 and J usage is TRBJ2-1; 9 nucleotides line up with TRBD1. Trimming removed 5 bases from V and 7 bases from J; junction bases left unmatched: 12. The CDR3 length is 16 residues. The chain's CDR3 is CASSAYGTGNRNEQFF. The CDR3 bases are TGTGCCAGCAGTGCTTACGGGACAGGGAATCGGAATGAGCAGTTCTTC.

The V and J genes are TRBV28 and TRBJ2-3; no reliable D call. CDR3 size: 12 residues. Germline-derived CDR1 and CDR2 are MDHEN and SYDVKM. The germline V and J ends were trimmed by 5 bases and 5 bases, with 8 bases remaining between them. CDR3 in DNA: TGTGCCAGCAGTGCCCCCTTAGATACGCAGTATTTT. It translates to CASSAPLDTQYF. Variable domain in full (rest from reference TRBV28 and TRBJ2-3): DVKVTQSSRYLVKRTGEKVFLECVQDMDHENMFWYRQDPGLGLRLIYFSYDVKMKEKGDIPEGYSVSREKKERFSLILESASTNQTSMYLCASSAPLDTQYFGPGTRLTVL.

This clonotype was observed a handful of times. The V gene is TRBV24-1, the J gene TRBJ2-5; the D is unclear. CDR3 length: 14 residues. Germline-derived CDR1 and CDR2 are KGHDR and SFDVKD. V lost 0 bases to trimming and J lost 4 bases, with 8 bases between them. DNA for the CDR3: TGTGCCACCAGTGATTTGCCTTTCGGAGAGACCCAGTACTTC. Encoded protein: CATSDLPFGETQYF.